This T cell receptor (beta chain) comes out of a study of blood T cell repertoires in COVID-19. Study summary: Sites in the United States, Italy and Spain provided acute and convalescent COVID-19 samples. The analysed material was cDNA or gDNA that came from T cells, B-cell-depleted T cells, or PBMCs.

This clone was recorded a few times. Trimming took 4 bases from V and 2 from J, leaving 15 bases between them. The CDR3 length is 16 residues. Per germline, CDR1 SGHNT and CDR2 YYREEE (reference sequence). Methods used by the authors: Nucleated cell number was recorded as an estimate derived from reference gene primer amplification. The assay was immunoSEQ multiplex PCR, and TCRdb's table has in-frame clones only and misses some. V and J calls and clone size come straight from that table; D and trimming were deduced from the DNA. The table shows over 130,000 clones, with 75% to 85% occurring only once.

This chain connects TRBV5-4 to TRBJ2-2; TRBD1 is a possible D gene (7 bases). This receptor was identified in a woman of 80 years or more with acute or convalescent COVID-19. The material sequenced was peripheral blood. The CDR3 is CASSPGGQGNTGELFF. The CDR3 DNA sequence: TGTGCCAGCAGCCCAGGGGGGCAGGGAAACACCGGGGAGCTGTTTTTT.